This TCR beta chain was obtained from a study of cytomegalovirus exposure and HLA in healthy donors (dated by TCRdb to between 2016 and 2019). For context, the study as a whole: An earlier analysis of approximately 550 of the donors reported approximately 290 Gb of sequence data and some 120 million unique TCR beta sequences from 150 million to 200 million T cells. An early release covering over 500 HLA-typed donors comprised around 300 gigabases of sequencing data and roughly 85 million unique TCR sequences. Among the roughly 370 genotyped donors, 75% to 90% belonged to the genetic ancestry cluster associated with self-reported Caucasian donors. The study aimed to test whether cataloging public T cell receptors could reveal signatures of past pathogen exposure. Using immunosequencing, the study profiled T cell repertoires from about 650 subjects and related those repertoires to cytomegalovirus serostatus. Along with the approximately 600-subject first cohort, a separate validation cohort of about 110 different subjects was used. High-throughput TCR immunosequencing, statistical association of individual TCRs with disease status, and machine learning were combined to predict cytomegalovirus infection status. A later analysis re-examined previously published TCR beta repertoires from 600 to 700 donors and added high-resolution HLA genotyping to investigate patterns of TCR occurrence. The later analysis used no new phenotypic data to find candidate immune exposures, relying instead on TCR beta sequences and their occurrence across donors. An earlier analysis of approximately 580 of the donors used high-throughput TCR beta sequencing to judge whether each TCR beta V gene segment behaved as functional or pseudogenic. Donor age, sex, ethnicity and CMV serostatus were compiled together with the repertoire data. Genome-wide SNP genotypes for about 55% of the 666 donors were used in a later genetic analysis, which treated that subset as a discovery cohort. Every discovery cohort repertoire had been produced on one sequencing platform. HLA typing included class I and class II loci at four-digit resolution. Typing coverage differed by locus: A, B, C, DRB1 and DQB1 were typed in about 629-630 donors, DQA1 in about 500, DPA1 in 600 to 610, and DPB1 in approximately 450. About five DR-DQ haplotypes were handled as single units for association and clustering because linkage in the cohort was strong. Among a few hundred genotyped donors of the cohort, an average of about 240,000 unique TCR beta nucleotide sequences were sequenced per donor, around 20% of them non-productive. Results the study describes overall, beyond this receptor: When HLA alleles, especially DR and DQ, strongly co-occurred, TCR associations were difficult to assign to individual alleles. Across donors, most TCR sequences were observed very rarely, whereas some public TCRs were present in many individuals. It was suggested by the authors that the approach could potentially be generalized to other disease states and immunological phenotypes. In a later analysis, TCR association rates were found to vary across HLA loci, with the most associated TCRs seen for DRB1 alleles and the fewest for HLA-C alleles. Only TCR beta chains were sequenced in this cohort, and the absence of alpha or paired-chain data limited detectable features. A later analysis associated approximately 17,000 TCR beta sequences with specific HLA alleles at a false discovery rate of 0.05. In a later genetic analysis, a missense DCLRE1C variant was associated with V-gene and J-gene trimming of TCR beta chains, and the association was replicated in an independent cohort. Because counts were too low, roughly 17 rarely observed V segments, including chromosome 9 orphons, were left out of the earlier analysis of about 620 of the donors. Correlated functional status among segregating V segments might be attributable to linkage disequilibrium, but an unknown experimental factor could not be ruled out. In the study, 150 to 200 TCR beta chains were listed as associated with cytomegalovirus. Roughly uniform sequencing depth across donors was assumed in presence/absence analyses, although this assumption may not hold. Because the 87-base-pair reads could not distinguish some IMGT-functional V segments, including TRBV6-2 and TRBV6-3, those segments were excluded. Because HLA typing was unavailable for some donors at each locus, only the typed subset was used in association tests. According to a later analysis, parvovirus B19, influenza, CMV and Epstein-Barr virus appeared linked to several top co-occurrence clusters. In a later analysis, HLA-associated TCR beta chains were found to be more clonally expanded and to have lower generation probabilities than equally common non-associated chains. A further reported finding was that TCR beta sequences accurately predicted the HLA-A and HLA-B alleles for most subjects in the first cohort. A later genetic analysis reported fewer N-insertions in productive TCRs among donors in an Asian-associated ancestry cluster than the roughly 650-donor mean. The only immune exposure information available for the cohort was CMV serostatus. In an earlier analysis of 587 of the donors, most TCR beta V segments appeared in productive rearrangements about 87% or about 30% of the time, broadly matching IMGT annotations. A few of the identified cytomegalovirus-associated TCR beta chains were confirmed in vitro to be specific for cytomegalovirus antigens. A later analysis found that most CMV-associated TCR beta chains appeared HLA-restricted, with HLA associations seemingly driven largely by CMV exposure. The classifier was reported to diagnose cytomegalovirus status with high specificity and sensitivity in both the original cohort and the validation cohort. A cluster of highly shared sequence variants was judged likely to represent a technical artifact of the sequencing pipeline.

Receptors were amplified or captured by the immunoSEQ multiplex PCR assay. The multiplex PCR relied on a mix of 60 forward primers for TCR Vbeta segments and 13 reverse primers for TCR Jbeta segments. The CDR3 region of rearranged TCR beta genes was amplified from genomic DNA by a multiplex PCR assay. On the Illumina HiSeq System, the amplified TCR beta libraries were sequenced as 87-base-pair reads. Per the authors' processing: A later analysis counted approximately 74 million unique TCR beta chains across the 500 to 850 repertoires, and some 11 million of these chains were shared by at least two donors. Raw reads were error-corrected and collapsed into unique sequences by a nearest-neighbor algorithm in which closely related sequences were merged to remove PCR and sequencing errors. CDR3 sequences were aligned to IMGT reference sequences to assign V, D and J gene segments. For a sequence to be retained, a match of at least six nucleotides was required to both a V gene segment and a J gene segment. Rearrangements were classified as productive when the CDR3 lacked stop codons and remained in frame with V and J, and all other rearrangements were classified as non-productive. Following IMGT convention, CDR3 was defined as the stretch from the second conserved V-encoded cysteine up to the conserved J-encoded phenylalanine. The earlier analysis of roughly 590 of the donors excluded any sequence lacking an unambiguous match to a single V gene segment. In an earlier analysis of some 590 of the donors, V segments were called functional above 56.7% productive rearrangements and were called segregating when the between-donor standard deviation exceeded 5%. A statistical classification framework was built for diagnosing cytomegalovirus status from the catalog of TCR beta chain sequences. In a later analysis, V and J genes were assigned by comparing TCR nucleotide sequences against IMGT/GENE-DB human TR gene sequences. In a later analysis, CDR3 sequences and most-parsimonious VDJ recombination scenarios were assigned using the TCRdist pipeline. A later analysis defined each TCR beta chain by its CDR3 amino acid sequence plus V-gene family, and excluded reads lacking a unique V-gene family. In a later analysis, 500 to 700 highly shared, low-generation-probability nucleotide sequences were removed to address suspected cross-contamination and a sequencing artifact. For each public chain, a later analysis derived a clonal expansion index from normalized ranks of inferred template counts within each repertoire. In a later analysis, generation probabilities were computed with a VDJ recombination model fitted to out-of-frame rearrangements, and the resulting probabilities were checked against IGoR. In a later analysis, hypergeometric tests were used to score TCR-TCR, TCR-HLA and TCR-CMV co-occurrence, with a repertoire-size bias correction applied to TCR pairs. In a later analysis, false discovery rates were estimated by permuting HLA or CMV assignments 20 times. A later analysis grouped co-occurring TCRs with DBSCAN, adding TCRdist sequence similarity when clustering within HLA-allele-positive subsets. For co-occurrence clustering, repertoires with fewer than 30,000 or more than 120,000 public chains were excluded, along with 5 or 6 repertoires with anomalous nucleotide sharing. Held by TCRdb, this immuneACCESS table contains in-frame sequences only and omits some clones. Under half of the omission traces to an unresolved V gene where checked; the cause of the rest is unknown. V and J calls and clone size follow that table, whereas D and trimming were derived from the DNA. This sample comprises 150,000 to 170,000 clones, roughly three quarters of them detected only once. Of the sample, 6% to 8.5% is held by the ten largest clones.

In regard to this clone: Its antigen is not yet known. One base away there is no much larger clone; base qualities are not given.

The V and J ends are trimmed by 1 base and 10 bases, leaving 10 bases between them. The CDR3 spans 12 residues, from the cysteine through the phenylalanine. The kept DNA is CDR3 alone, 36 bases in frame from the first base. The germline V gene yields SGHTA for CDR1 and FQGNSA for CDR2. The cohort comprised under 700 healthy bone marrow donors. All cohort members were sampled while nominally healthy, although unrecorded immune exposures were likely present. The donor was CMV seropositive and was included in the group of 250 to 350 seropositive cohort members. A peripheral blood sample was provided by each donor, and peripheral blood mononuclear cells were used for TCR beta sequencing. The Qiagen DNeasy Blood Extraction Kit was used to extract genomic DNA from the blood cell samples.

This clonotype was sampled from a man younger than 40 in good health and CMV-seropositive. Sequenced input: PBMCs. The chain was built from TRBV7-2 and TRBJ1-1; D gene: possibly TRBD1, on 6 matching bases. The CDR3 in this case is CASSLETGRAFF. The nucleotide sequence is TGTGCCAGCAGCTTAGAAACAGGGAGAGCTTTCTTT.